These 31 T cell receptor beta chains originate from one sample sequenced in a study of blood T cell repertoires in COVID-19. TCRdb's copy holds only in-frame clones and misses some; the assay was immunoSEQ multiplex PCR. The data show about 240,000 clones, with approximately 85% seen just once and under 4.5% held by the top ten. Material: peripheral blood. These receptor sequences come from a man in his forties or fifties with acute or convalescent COVID-19.

The chain employs TRBV4-1 and TRBJ1-2; maybe TRBD1 (5 bases). Between the trimmed V and J ends, which lost 1 base and 4 bases, there was a span of 13 bases. The germline gives CDR1 MGHRA, CDR2 YSYEKL. The CDR3 runs to 15 residues. CDR3 sequence reads: CASSQAPVGPYGYTF. The CDR3 DNA reads TGCGCCAGCAGCCAAGCCCCAGTGGGGCCCTATGGCTACACCTTC.

DNA for the CDR3: TGTGCCAGCAGAGGGGGGACAGCCGAGCAGTACTTC. Amino acid sequence: CASRGGTAEQYF. The chain couples TRBV5-6 to TRBJ2-7; D is perhaps TRBD1 (7 bases). The V end lost 5 bases, the J end lost 6 bases, and 12 bases lay between the germline ends. Germline CDR1 reads SGHDT; CDR2 reads YYEEEE. The CDR3 runs to 12 residues.

The chain recombines TRBV27 with TRBJ2-7, with unresolved D. CDR1 and CDR2 (germline): MNHEY, SMNVEV (reference sequence). V was trimmed by 4 bases and J by 12 bases, leaving 13 bases between them. The CDR3 totals 11 residues. CDR3 amino acids: CASSSDGSRYF. CDR3 nucleotides: TGTGCCAGCAGTTCCGACGGGTCGAGGTACTTC.

The rearrangement joins TRBV3-1 (or the pseudogene TRBV3-2) to TRBJ1-2; possible D gene TRBD1, 5 bases. Germline CDR1 is LGHDT and CDR2 is YNNKEL (reference sequence). V was pared by 1 base and J by 4 bases, with 7 bases between. The CDR3 runs 13 residues. In DNA, the CDR3 is TGTGCCAGCAGCCAAGGGGGGGGCTATGGCTACACCTTC. Translating gives CASSQGGGYGYTF.

V usage is TRBV11-2 and J usage is TRBJ1-4, with D unresolved. V lost 3 bases, J lost 8 bases, and 13 bases lay in between. This CDR3 contains 14 residues. CDR1 is SGHAT, CDR2 FQNNGV, per germline. CDR3 residues: CASSFSGYGEKLFF. CDR3 nucleotide sequence: TGTGCCAGCAGCTTCTCAGGTTATGGAGAAAAACTGTTTTTT.

The V gene is TRBV11-3, the J gene TRBJ2-5; 10 positions agree with TRBD1. The CDR3 consists of 13 residues. The V gene end was trimmed by 9 bases and the J gene end by 4 bases; junction bases not matched to a gene: 5. Per the germline V gene, CDR1 is SGHNT and CDR2 is YENEEA. CDR3 in DNA: TGTGCCAGTAAGACAGGGGGCTCAGAGACCCAGTACTTC. Translating gives CASKTGGSETQYF.

The rearrangement links TRBV5-1 to TRBJ2-7; TRBD2 aligns across 8 bases. Germline V gene lookup returns CDR1 SGHRS and CDR2 YFSETQ. The CDR3 contains 14 residues. Trimming removed 0 bases from V and 3 bases from J; junction bases left unmatched: 2. The DNA of the CDR3 is TGCGCCAGCAGCTTGGCCCTAGCGGGCTACGAGCAGTACTTC. This gives the protein CASSLALAGYEQYF. Supplemented by reference TRBV5-1 and TRBJ2-7, the full variable domain reads KAGVTQTPRYLIKTRGQQVTLSCSPISGHRSVSWYQQTPGQGLQFLFEYFSETQRNKGNFPGRFSGRQFSNSRSEMNVSTLELGDSALYLCASSLALAGYEQYFGPGTRLTVT.

This clone was detected only once. V usage is TRBV9 and J usage is TRBJ2-7; D gene ambiguous. V lost 0 bases, J lost 4 bases, and 11 bases lay in between. The CDR3 has 14 residues. The germline gives CDR1 SGDLS, CDR2 YYNGEE. The CDR3 coding sequence is TGTGCCAGCAGCGTAGGATCCTTGGCTTACGAGCAGTACTTC. Amino acids: CASSVGSLAYEQYF.

The V and J genes are TRBV7-9 and TRBJ2-1, with D maybe TRBD2 (5 bases). CDR1 and CDR2 from the germline V gene are SEHNR and FQNEAQ (reference sequence). Between the trimmed V and J ends, which lost 0 bases and 6 bases, there was a span of 12 bases. The CDR3 consists of 15 residues. CDR3 nucleotides: TGTGCCAGCAGCTTAGCGGGGATCCGGGGCAATGAGCAGTTCTTC. Protein product: CASSLAGIRGNEQFF. Filled out from reference TRBV7-9 and TRBJ2-1, the complete variable domain reads DTGVSQNPRHKITKRGQNVTFRCDPISEHNRLYWYRQTLGQGPEFLTYFQNEAQLEKSRLLSDRFSAERPKGSFSTLEIQRTEQGDSAMYLCASSLAGIRGNEQFFGPGTRLTVL.

The J gene is TRBJ2-7, the V gene TRBV7-2; D may be TRBD2 (6 bases). Trimming stripped 4 bases from V and 0 bases from J, with 7 bases between. This CDR3 is 13 amino acids long. Germline CDR1 and CDR2: SGHTA and FQGNSA. CDR3 DNA sequence: TGTGCCAGCAGCTGGGACTCCTCCTACGAGCAGTACTTC. Encoded protein: CASSWDSSYEQYF.

The V call is TRBV27, the J call TRBJ2-5, with 8 bases matching TRBD2. CDR3 length: 18 amino acids. The ends lost 2 bases at V and 2 bases at J; junction bases unmatched: 13. Germline-derived CDR1 and CDR2 are MNHEY and SMNVEV (reference sequence). The DNA for the CDR3 is TGTGCCAGCAGTTTAAAAGGTCGGGGGGGCCTCTCACAAGAGACCCAGTACTTC. It is translated as CASSLKGRGGLSQETQYF.

CDR3: CAISESDRVNTEAFF. In DNA, the CDR3 is TGTGCCATCAGTGAGTCGGACAGGGTGAACACTGAAGCTTTCTTT. V usage is TRBV10-3 and J usage is TRBJ1-1; 8 nucleotides agree with TRBD1. Germline V gene sequence: CDR1 ENHRY, CDR2 SYGVKD. J gave up 0 bases and V 0 bases, and 0 bases lay outside the gene matches. The CDR3 is 15 residues long.

The rearrangement links TRBV5-6 to TRBJ2-6, with 7 nucleotides matching TRBD1. The V segment lost 2 bases and the J segment 0 bases; nucleotides outside the gene matches: 8. The CDR3 is 18 residues long. Germline loops: CDR1 SGHDT, CDR2 YYEEEE. In DNA form, the CDR3 reads TGTGCCAGCAGCTTACCGGGACAGCCAACCTCTGGGGCCAACGTCCTGACTTTC. It yields the protein CASSLPGQPTSGANVLTF.

The chain combines TRBV10-1 with TRBJ1-2, with D maybe TRBD1 (6 bases). Germline loops: CDR1 WNHNN, CDR2 SYGVQD (reference sequence). The length of the CDR3 is 14 residues. Between the trimmed V and J ends, which lost 5 bases and 2 bases, there was a span of 12 bases. The CDR3 DNA is TGCGCCAGCAGTCCCCAGGGGTGGAACTATGGCTACACCTTC. Translation: CASSPQGWNYGYTF.

V is TRBV21-1 and J is TRBJ1-2; TRBD1 is taken as the D call from the table, unchecked against the DNA. TRBV21-1 is deemed a pseudogene. This CDR3 is built from 18 residues. Written as DNA, the CDR3 is TGTGCCAGCAGCAAAGTTAGGCAGGGGGCGGTTTTCAGCTATGGCTACACCTTC. It codes for CASSKVRQGAVFSYGYTF.

The chain joins TRBV28 to TRBJ2-2; D perhaps matches TRBD1 (6 bases). The CDR3 loop spans 15 amino acids. V shed 6 bases and J shed 6 bases, with 17 bases lying between them. The germline V gene has CDR1 MDHEN and CDR2 SYDVKM. CDR3 amino acids: CASSPPEQGAGELFF. The CDR3 DNA sequence: TGTGCCAGCAGCCCCCCCGAACAGGGAGCCGGGGAGCTGTTTTTT.

The V call is TRBV28, the J call TRBJ1-1; 10 bases fit TRBD1. CDR1 and CDR2 (germline): MDHEN, SYDVKM. The CDR3 is 16 amino acids. Trimming at V came to 1 base and at J to 5 bases, leaving 7 bases not matched to a gene. In DNA, the CDR3 is TGTGCCAGCAGTTTATTGGACAGGGGGTCGGGAACTGAAGCTTTCTTT. This gives the protein CASSLLDRGSGTEAFF.

This rearrangement joins TRBV6-4 to TRBJ2-1; no firm D call. Germline V gives CDR1 MRHNA, CDR2 SNTAGT. The CDR3 has 19 residues. Trimming cost V 5 bases and J 0 bases, with 23 bases left between them. The CDR3 loop is CASSSRVPHTPSSYNEQFF. CDR3 bases: TGTGCCAGCAGTAGTCGGGTCCCTCATACCCCTAGCTCCTACAATGAGCAGTTCTTC.

This chain uses TRBV30 with TRBJ2-1; 7 nucleotides match TRBD2. The length of the CDR3 is 12 residues. Germline CDR1 is GTSNPN and CDR2 is SVGIG (reference sequence). V shed 4 bases, J shed 7 bases, and the junction held 4 bases outside the gene matches. The chain's CDR3 is CAWTLSGNEQFF. The CDR3 coding sequence is TGTGCCTGGACCCTTAGCGGGAATGAGCAGTTCTTC.

The rearrangement links TRBV7-9 to TRBJ1-1; 8 bases match TRBD1. Germline V gene data show CDR1 as SEHNR and CDR2 as FQNEAQ (reference sequence). The V segment lost 5 bases and the J segment 1 base; nucleotides outside the gene matches: 6. This CDR3 contains 15 residues. The CDR3 region is CASSRRTGPNTEAFF. For the CDR3, the DNA is TGTGCCAGCAGCCGTCGGACAGGGCCGAACACTGAAGCTTTCTTT.

This chain links TRBV6-1 with TRBJ1-2; 8 positions match TRBD1. This CDR3 is 14 amino acids long. Germline loops: CDR1 MNHNS, CDR2 SASEGT. Losses at the gene ends were 3 bases for V and 8 bases for J; bases not matched to a gene: 8. CDR3 protein: CASSEVAGGRGYTF. CDR3 nucleotides: TGTGCCAGCAGTGAGGTGGCAGGGGGCCGAGGCTACACCTTC.

The chain has TRBV4-1 and TRBJ2-1; weak D call: TRBD1 (5 bases). CDR3 length: 12 residues. V was cut by 6 bases and J by 7 bases, with 10 bases left in between. Germline V lookup: CDR1 MGHRA, CDR2 YSYEKL. The CDR3 spells CASRGLGNEQFF. Written as DNA, the CDR3 is TGCGCCAGCAGGGGGCTGGGGAATGAGCAGTTCTTC.

The CDR3 is CASSPRAKTGGIFANEKLFF. The DNA for the CDR3 is TGTGCCAGCAGCCCAAGGGCGAAAACAGGGGGCATATTTGCTAATGAAAAACTGTTTTTT. The rearrangement uses TRBV6-2 or TRBV6-3 and TRBJ1-4, with TRBD1 identical over 9 bases. The CDR3 is 20 amino acids. Trimming removed 6 bases from V and 3 bases from J; junction bases left unmatched: 20. In germline, CDR1 is MNHEY, CDR2 SVGEGT.

The chain is built from TRBV28 and TRBJ1-1, with 9 bases aligning to TRBD1. CDR1 and CDR2 from the germline V gene are MDHEN and SYDVKM. The CDR3 is 16 amino acids. The J segment lost 2 bases and the V segment lost 9 bases, leaving 13 bases of the junction unmatched. For the CDR3, the DNA is TGTGCCAGTAGGGACCGGGACAGGGTATTAAACACTGAAGCTTTCTTT. This encodes CASRDRDRVLNTEAFF.

The V gene is TRBV9, the J gene TRBJ1-1; perhaps TRBD1 as D (5 bases). Germline values: CDR1 SGDLS, CDR2 YYNGEE. This CDR3 is 14 amino acids long. Trimming removed 0 bases from V and 3 bases from J, with 9 bases in between. CDR3 sequence reads: CASSVEGADTEAFF. The CDR3 DNA is TGTGCCAGCAGCGTAGAAGGGGCTGACACTGAAGCTTTCTTT.

This clone was picked up a small number of times. The chain recombines TRBV29-1 with TRBJ1-1, with 9 nucleotides matching TRBD1. Trimming took 7 bases from V and 0 from J; bases not matched to a gene: 3. Germline V lookup: CDR1 SQVTM, CDR2 ANQGSEA. The CDR3 has 13 residues. This CDR3 is CSARDRVNTEAFF. The CDR3, as DNA: TGCAGCGCGAGGGACAGGGTGAACACTGAAGCTTTCTTT.

The chain links TRBV7-3 to TRBJ2-3; the match to TRBD1 covers 7 bases. V dropped 4 bases and J dropped 2; count of bases not matched to a gene: 6. CDR3 length: 15 residues. Germline loops: CDR1 SGHTA, CDR2 FQGTGA. The CDR3 region is CASSSAGTDTDTQYF. The DNA for the CDR3 is TGTGCCAGCAGCTCCGCCGGGACAGACACAGATACGCAGTATTTT.

The chain has TRBV6-5 and TRBJ2-7, with 7 positions matching TRBD1. J lost 6 bases, V lost 4 bases, and 6 bases had no gene match. Germline CDR1 and CDR2: MNHEY and SVGAGI. The CDR3 consists of 13 residues. CDR3 nucleotide sequence: TGTGCCAGCAGTTCGGTGACAGGGACCGAGCAGTACTTC. This codes for CASSSVTGTEQYF.

The V gene is TRBV6-9, the J gene TRBJ1-1, with D unclear. Looked up from germline, CDR1 is MNHGY and CDR2 is SVAAGI. Deletions cut 1 base from V and 4 bases from J, with 7 bases between. The CDR3 is 13 residues long. The CDR3 DNA is TGTGCCAGCAGTTATTACGAGGGCACTGAAGCTTTCTTT. Translated: CASSYYEGTEAFF.

This rearrangement joins TRBV6-5 to TRBJ2-7, with 13 bases that match TRBD2. Germline CDR1 and CDR2: MNHEY and SVGAGI. V shed 0 bases and J 7 bases; nucleotides not matched to a gene: 6. There are 16 residues in the CDR3. The chain's CDR3 is CASSYSGLAGVGEQYF. The CDR3 nucleotides are TGTGCCAGCAGTTACTCCGGACTAGCGGGAGTTGGTGAGCAGTACTTC.

The chain combines TRBV6-6 with TRBJ2-7; 8 bases match TRBD2. The CDR3 is 13 amino acids. Germline V gene data show CDR1 as MNHNY and CDR2 as SVGAGI (reference sequence). V gave up 8 bases and J gave up 0 bases; unmatched junction bases: 3. CDR3 region: CASSAGDSYEQYF. The CDR3 coding sequence is TGTGCCAGCTCAGCGGGGGACTCCTACGAGCAGTACTTC.